This TCR beta chain is drawn from a study of chemoradiotherapy in HPV16-positive cancers. The wider study: A couple of HPV16-positive patients' cells yielded candidate HPV-specific clones and common motifs. Findings and caveats of the study: The functional HPV-specific definition rests on just a couple of HPV16-positive patients. Candidate HPV-specific clones and E7-related TCR motifs grew in tumor during treatment.

Repeated repertoire sampling spanned the course of chemoradiotherapy. Method: immunoSEQ multiplex PCR; TCRdb's copy keeps in-frame clones and lacks some. Here the sample spans approximately 17,000 clones, about two thirds being singletons. In germline, CDR1 is GTSNPN, CDR2 SVGIG (reference sequence). This CDR3 is built from 14 residues. The V and J ends lost 0 bases and 7 bases, in that order; junction bases with no gene match: 8. As concerns this clone: Its target is unknown.

Sequenced here: tumor tissue, sampled from a patient who underwent chemoradiotherapy. The V and J genes are TRBV30 and TRBJ2-7, with 8 bases matching TRBD2. This sequence was found in a human donor with HPV-associated anogenital cancer. The CDR3 DNA reads as TGTGCCTGGAGTGTACTAGCGGCCTGGGGGGAGCAGTACTTC. Translated, it gives CAWSVLAAWGEQYF.